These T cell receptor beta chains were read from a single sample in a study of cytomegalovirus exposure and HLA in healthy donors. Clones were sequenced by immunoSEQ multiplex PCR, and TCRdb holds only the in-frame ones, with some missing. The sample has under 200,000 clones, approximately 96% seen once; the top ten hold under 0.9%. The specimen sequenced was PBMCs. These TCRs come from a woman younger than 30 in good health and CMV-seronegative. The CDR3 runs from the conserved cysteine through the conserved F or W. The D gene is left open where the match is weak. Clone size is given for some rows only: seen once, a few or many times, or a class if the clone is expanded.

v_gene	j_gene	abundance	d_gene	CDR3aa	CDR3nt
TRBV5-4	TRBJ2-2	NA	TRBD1	CASSLARGQGNTGELFF	TGTGCCAGCAGCTTGGCCAGGGGACAGGGGAACACCGGGGAGCTGTTTTTT
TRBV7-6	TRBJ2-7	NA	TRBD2	CASSLTSGDEEQYF	TGTGCCAGCAGCTTGACTAGCGGGGATGAAGAGCAGTACTTC
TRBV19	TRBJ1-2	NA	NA	CASQLSGGYTF	TGTGCCTCCCAACTATCCGGGGGCTACACCTTC
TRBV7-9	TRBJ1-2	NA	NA	CASSSSVGESGYTF	TGTGCCAGCAGCTCTTCTGTAGGGGAATCTGGCTACACCTTC
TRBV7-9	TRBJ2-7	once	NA	CASSPSSSYEQYF	TGTGCCAGCAGCCCGAGTAGCTCCTACGAGCAGTACTTC
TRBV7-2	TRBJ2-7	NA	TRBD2	CASSWSGGAGYEQYF	TGTGCCAGCAGCTGGAGCGGGGGGGCCGGTTACGAGCAGTACTTC
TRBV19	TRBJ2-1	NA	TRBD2	CASRGGVFEQFF	TGTGCCAGCCGCGGGGGGGTTTTTGAGCAGTTCTTC
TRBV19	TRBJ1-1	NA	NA	CASFGGVWERNTEAFF	TGTGCCAGTTTCGGGGGAGTTTGGGAAAGGAACACTGAAGCTTTCTTT
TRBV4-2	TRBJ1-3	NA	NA	CASSQDTGVGNTIYF	TGTGCCAGCAGCCAAGATACCGGGGTTGGAAACACCATATATTTT
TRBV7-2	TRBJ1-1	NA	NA	CASSKDSRNTEAFF	TGTGCCAGCAGCAAGGACAGTAGGAACACTGAAGCTTTCTTT
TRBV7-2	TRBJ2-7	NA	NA	CASSPQSYEQYF	TGTGCCAGCAGCCCCCAATCCTACGAGCAGTACTTC
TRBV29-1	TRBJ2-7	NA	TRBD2	CSVERLAGTYEQYF	TGCAGCGTCGAAAGACTAGCGGGGACGTACGAGCAGTACTTC
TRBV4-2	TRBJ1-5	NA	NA	CASSQDLTSEPQHF	TGTGCCAGCAGCCAAGATCTGACTTCCGAGCCCCAGCATTTT
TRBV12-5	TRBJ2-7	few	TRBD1	CASGLTGGYEQYF	TGTGCTAGTGGTTTGACAGGGGGGTACGAGCAGTACTTC
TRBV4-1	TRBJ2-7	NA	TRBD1	CASSQDGTGREYF	TGCGCCAGCAGCCAGGACGGGACAGGGAGGGAGTACTTC
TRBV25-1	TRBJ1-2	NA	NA	CASSDEEGQGYGYTF	TGTGCCAGCAGTGATGAGGAGGGGCAGGGCTATGGCTACACCTTC
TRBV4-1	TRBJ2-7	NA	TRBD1	CASSQGSTGGSYEQYF	TGCGCCAGCAGCCAAGGATCGACAGGGGGGTCCTACGAGCAGTACTTC
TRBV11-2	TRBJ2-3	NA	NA	CASSTSGVFTDTQYF	TGTGCCAGCAGCACTTCGGGGGTATTCACAGATACGCAGTATTTT
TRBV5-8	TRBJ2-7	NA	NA	CASRYPGTRGFEQYF	TGTGCCAGCAGGTATCCCGGGACAAGGGGTTTCGAGCAGTACTTC
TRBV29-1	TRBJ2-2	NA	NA	CSVEARDTYTGELFF	TGCAGCGTTGAGGCCCGGGACACCTACACCGGGGAGCTGTTTTTT
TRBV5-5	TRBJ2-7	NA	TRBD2	CASSWGAGAHGEQYF	TGTGCCAGCAGCTGGGGAGCGGGAGCACATGGGGAGCAGTACTTC
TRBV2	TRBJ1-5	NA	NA	CATSQDSNQPQHF	TGTGCCACCTCACAAGATAGCAATCAGCCCCAGCATTTT
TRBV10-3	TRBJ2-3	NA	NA	CAISELASTDTQYF	TGTGCCATCAGTGAACTAGCTAGCACAGATACGCAGTATTTT
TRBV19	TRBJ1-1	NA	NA	CASSMSDGEAFF	TGTGCCAGTAGTATGTCTGACGGGGAAGCTTTCTTT
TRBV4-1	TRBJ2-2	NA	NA	CASSQESGTGELFF	TGCGCCAGCAGCCAAGAATCGGGGACCGGGGAGCTGTTTTTT
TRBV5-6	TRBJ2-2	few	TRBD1	CASSWDSYTGELFF	TGTGCCAGCAGCTGGGACAGTTACACCGGGGAGCTGTTTTTT
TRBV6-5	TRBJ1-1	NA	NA	CASSTGLGTEAFF	TGTGCCAGCAGTACAGGGCTCGGCACTGAAGCTTTCTTT